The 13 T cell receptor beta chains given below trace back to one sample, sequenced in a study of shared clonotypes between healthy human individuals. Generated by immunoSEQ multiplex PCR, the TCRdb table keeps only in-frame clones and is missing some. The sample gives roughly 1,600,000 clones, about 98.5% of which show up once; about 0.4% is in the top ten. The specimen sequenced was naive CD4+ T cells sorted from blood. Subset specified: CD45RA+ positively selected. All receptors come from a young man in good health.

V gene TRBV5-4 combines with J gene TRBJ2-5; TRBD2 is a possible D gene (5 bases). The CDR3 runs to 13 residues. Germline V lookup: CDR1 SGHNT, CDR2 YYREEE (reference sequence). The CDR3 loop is CVIAAGHGETQYF. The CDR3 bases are TGTGTCATCGCCGCGGGTCATGGAGAGACCCAGTACTTC.

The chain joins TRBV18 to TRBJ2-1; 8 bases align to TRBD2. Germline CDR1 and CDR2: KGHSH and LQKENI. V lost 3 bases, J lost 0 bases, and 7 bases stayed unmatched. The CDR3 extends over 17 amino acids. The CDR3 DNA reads TGTGCCAGCTCACCCCTGCGGAGCGGGAGCTCCTACAATGAGCAGTTCTTC. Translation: CASSPLRSGSSYNEQFF.

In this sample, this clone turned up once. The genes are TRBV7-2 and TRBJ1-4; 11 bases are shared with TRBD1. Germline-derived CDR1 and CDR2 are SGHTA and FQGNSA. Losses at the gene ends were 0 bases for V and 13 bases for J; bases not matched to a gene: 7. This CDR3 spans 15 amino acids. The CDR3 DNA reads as TGTGCCAGCAGCTTAGCGGACAGGGGGCTCACGAGACTGTTTTTT. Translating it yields CASSLADRGLTRLFF.

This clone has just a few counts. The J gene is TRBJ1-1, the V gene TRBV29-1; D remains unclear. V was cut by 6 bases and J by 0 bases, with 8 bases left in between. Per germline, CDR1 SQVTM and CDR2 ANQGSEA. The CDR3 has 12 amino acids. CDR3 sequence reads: CSVTDVNTEAFF. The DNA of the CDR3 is TGCAGCGTAACGGATGTGAACACTGAAGCTTTCTTT.

Here the CDR3 reads CASSQGPTSGRGNEQFF. The CDR3 DNA reads as TGCGCCAGCAGCCAAGGACCAACTAGCGGGAGAGGCAATGAGCAGTTCTTC. The chain combines TRBV4-3 with TRBJ2-1; 11 nucleotides line up with TRBD2. The CDR3 covers 17 residues. The germline V gene has CDR1 LGHNA and CDR2 YSLEER. The V segment lost 1 base and the J segment 6 bases; nucleotides outside the gene matches: 8.

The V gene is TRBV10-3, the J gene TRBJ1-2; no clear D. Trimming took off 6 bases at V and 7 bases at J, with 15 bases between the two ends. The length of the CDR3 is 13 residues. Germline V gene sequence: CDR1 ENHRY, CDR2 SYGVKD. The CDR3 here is CAIRDVEGAGYTF. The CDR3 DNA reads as TGTGCCATCAGGGATGTGGAGGGTGCTGGCTACACCTTC.

The DNA of the CDR3 is TGCAGCGCCGCGAAAATGGGGACTAGCGGAATCGATGAGCAGTTCTTC. This translates into CSAAKMGTSGIDEQFF. The V call is TRBV29-1, the J call TRBJ2-1; TRBD2 matches 11 bases. J lost 8 bases, V lost 7 bases, and 16 bases had no gene match. The length of the CDR3 is 16 residues. Germline lookup yields CDR1 SQVTM and CDR2 ANQGSEA.

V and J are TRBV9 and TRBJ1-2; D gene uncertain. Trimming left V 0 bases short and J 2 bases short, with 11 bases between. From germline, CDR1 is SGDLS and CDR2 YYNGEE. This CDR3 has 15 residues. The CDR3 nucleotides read TGTGCCAGCAGCGTAGGCTCAGGCCCAAACTATGGCTACACCTTC. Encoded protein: CASSVGSGPNYGYTF.

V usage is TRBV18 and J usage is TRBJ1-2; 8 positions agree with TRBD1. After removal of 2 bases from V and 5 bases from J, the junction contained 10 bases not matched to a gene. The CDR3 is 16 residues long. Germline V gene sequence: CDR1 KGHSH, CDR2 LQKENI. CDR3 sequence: CASSPGQGALGYGYTF. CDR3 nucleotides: TGTGCCAGCTCACCAGGGCAGGGGGCGCTGGGGTATGGCTACACCTTC.

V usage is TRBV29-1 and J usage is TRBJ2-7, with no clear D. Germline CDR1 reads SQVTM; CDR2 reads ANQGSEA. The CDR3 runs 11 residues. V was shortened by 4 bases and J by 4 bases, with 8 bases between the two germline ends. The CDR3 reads CSVVAAYEQYF. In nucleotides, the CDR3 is TGCAGCGTTGTAGCAGCTTACGAGCAGTACTTC.

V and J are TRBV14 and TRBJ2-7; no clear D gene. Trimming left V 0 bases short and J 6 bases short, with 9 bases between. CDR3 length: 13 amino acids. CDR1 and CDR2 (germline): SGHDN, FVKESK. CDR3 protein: CASSQDLGTEQYF. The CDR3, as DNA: TGTGCCAGCAGCCAAGATCTGGGTACCGAGCAGTACTTC.

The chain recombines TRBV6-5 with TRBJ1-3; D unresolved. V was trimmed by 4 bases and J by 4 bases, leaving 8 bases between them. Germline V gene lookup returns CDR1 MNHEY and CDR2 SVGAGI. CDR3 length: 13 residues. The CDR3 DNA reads TGTGCCAGCAGTTCAGGACCGGGAAACACCATATATTTT. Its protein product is CASSSGPGNTIYF.

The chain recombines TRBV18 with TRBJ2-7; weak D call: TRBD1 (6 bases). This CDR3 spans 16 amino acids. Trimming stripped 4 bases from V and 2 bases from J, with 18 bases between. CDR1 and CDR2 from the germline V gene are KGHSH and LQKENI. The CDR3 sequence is CASSRDRQGVTYEQYF. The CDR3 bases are TGTGCCAGCTCACGCGACAGGCAGGGCGTAACCTACGAGCAGTACTTC.